The 16 T cell receptor beta chains below come from one sample, sequenced in a study of blood T cell repertoires in COVID-19. Measured with immunoSEQ multiplex PCR; TCRdb has only the in-frame clones, and not every one. Found here are approximately 120,000 clones, approximately 80% of them singletons; the top ten hold more than 9%. Specimen: peripheral blood. Every receptor here comes from a human donor in a cohort sampled during active COVID-19.

This clone was counted only a few times. This chain uses TRBV9 with TRBJ2-7; tentatively, D is TRBD2 (6 bases). Germline V gene sequence: CDR1 SGDLS, CDR2 YYNGEE. V gave up 6 bases and J gave up 3 bases, with 19 bases separating them. This CDR3 has 15 residues. The CDR3 is CASTNSPEGSYEQYF. CDR3 nucleotides: TGTGCCAGCACCAACTCTCCGGAGGGGAGCTACGAGCAGTACTTC.

The V call is TRBV7-2, the J call TRBJ1-2; tentative D call: TRBD1 (6 bases). The CDR3 is 12 amino acids. From germline, CDR1 is SGHTA and CDR2 FQGNSA. Trimming left V 4 bases short and J 7 bases short, with 10 bases between. The chain's CDR3 is CASSSDSFGYTF. DNA of the CDR3: TGTGCCAGCAGCTCGGACAGCTTTGGCTACACCTTC.

The V call is TRBV20-1, the J call TRBJ1-4, with D maybe TRBD1 (5 bases). The V end was cut by 7 bases, the J end by 8 bases, with 11 bases between. The CDR3 has 11 residues. CDR1 is DFQATT, CDR2 SNEGSKA, per germline (reference sequence). The CDR3 bases are TGCAGTGTCCGGGGGGGGGAAAAACTGTTTTTT. This gives the protein CSVRGGEKLFF.

This clone appeared a single time. The chain carries TRBV28 and TRBJ1-1, with a tentative D call TRBD1 (5 bases). This CDR3 region has 19 residues. Germline V gene data show CDR1 as MDHEN and CDR2 as SYDVKM. V lost 1 base to trimming and J lost 7 bases, with 28 bases between them. The CDR3, as DNA: TGTGCCAGCAGTTTATCACATCCGGCGACGGTCCCCCCAGGGAATGAAGCTTTCTTT. It yields the protein CASSLSHPATVPPGNEAFF.

The CDR3 DNA is TGTGCCAGCAGTTACTCTAGACAGGGTAATTCACCCCTCCACTTT. It specifies CASSYSRQGNSPLHF. This chain links TRBV6-2 or TRBV6-3 with TRBJ1-6; 7 nucleotides match TRBD1. Germline loops: CDR1 MNHEY, CDR2 SVGEGT. The CDR3 is made up of 15 amino acids. J lost 6 bases, V lost 0 bases, and 2 bases had no gene match.

Worth noting for this clone: The DNA is left out, because the CDR3 cannot be placed on it with certainty; the CDR3 is given as TCRdb lists it. The chain has TRBV27 and TRBJ1-6; the tabulated D call, TRBD1, remains unverified against the DNA. The CDR3 has 15 residues if both end residues are counted. Per the germline V gene, CDR1 is MNHEY and CDR2 is SMNVEV (reference sequence). CDR3 protein: CASSSSTGGNSPLHF.

This rearrangement joins TRBV19 to TRBJ2-7; tentative D call: TRBD1 (6 bases). CDR3 length equals 14 residues. Germline V gene data show CDR1 as LNHDA and CDR2 as SQIVND (reference sequence). Trimming cost V 4 bases and J 4 bases, with 14 bases left between them. CDR3 nucleotides: TGTGCCAGTAGTACCACGGGACACCGATACGAGCAGTACTTC. It is translated as CASSTTGHRYEQYF.

The chain is built from TRBV19 and TRBJ2-7; perhaps TRBD1 as D (6 bases). Germline assignment: CDR1 LNHDA and CDR2 SQIVND (reference sequence). The V gene lost 7 bases and the J gene lost 0 bases, with 16 bases spanning the gap. There are 15 residues in the CDR3. The DNA of the CDR3 is TGTGCCAGTACCCCCAGGGGCCTTAGCTCCTACGAGCAGTACTTC. It yields the protein CASTPRGLSSYEQYF. The complete variable domain, with remaining parts taken from reference TRBV19 and TRBJ2-7, reads DGGITQSPKYLFRKEGQNVTLSCEQNLNHDAMYWYRQDPGQGLRLIYYSQIVNDFQKGDIAEGYSVSREKKESFPLTVTSAQKNPTAFYLCASTPRGLSSYEQYFGPGTRLTVT.

This chain joins TRBV3-1 (or the pseudogene TRBV3-2) and TRBJ1-2, with 9 bases matching TRBD1. Germline V lookup: CDR1 LGHDT, CDR2 YNNKEL (reference sequence). This CDR3 is 13 amino acids long. V lost 5 bases, J lost 7 bases, and 5 bases stayed unmatched. The CDR3 protein is CASSGDRVLGYTF. CDR3 nucleotide sequence: TGTGCCAGCAGCGGGGACAGGGTTCTTGGCTACACCTTC.

CDR3 bases: TGTGCCAGCAGTGTACAGGGGACGCACGAGCAGTACTTC. Protein product: CASSVQGTHEQYF. This chain joins TRBV2 and TRBJ2-7; 7 bases agree with TRBD1. CDR3 length: 13 amino acids. The V and J ends lost 4 bases and 5 bases, in that order; junction bases with no gene match: 5. Germline V gene data show CDR1 as SNHLY and CDR2 as FYNNEI.

CDR3 DNA sequence: TGTGCCAGCAGCGCCACAGGAGGGGCCACTGAAGCTTTCTTT. Its protein product is CASSATGGATEAFF. The chain recombines TRBV7-9 with TRBJ1-1, with a tentative D call TRBD1 (5 bases). CDR1 and CDR2 from the germline V gene are SEHNR and FQNEAQ (reference sequence). Trimming pared 5 bases from V and 4 bases from J, leaving 14 bases between. CDR3 length: 14 residues.

The chain combines TRBV6-6 with TRBJ1-1, with D hard to call. The CDR3 consists of 17 residues. Germline CDR1 reads MNHNY; CDR2 reads SVGAGI (reference sequence). The germline V and J ends were trimmed by 5 bases and 1 base, with 20 bases remaining between them. The CDR3 coding sequence is TGTGCCAGCAGTCCTCCGAGACATAGAGTGGAGAACACTGAAGCTTTCTTT. Translated: CASSPPRHRVENTEAFF.

The chain has TRBV27 and TRBJ2-7, with 7 bases fitting TRBD1. J was trimmed by 3 bases and V by 2 bases; bases with no gene match: 10. The CDR3 is 16 residues long. From germline, CDR1 is MNHEY and CDR2 SMNVEV (reference sequence). The CDR3 nucleotides read TGTGCCAGCAGTTTAAGGTGGGCAGGGGGATTCTACGAGCAGTACTTC. Its translation: CASSLRWAGGFYEQYF.

The chain uses TRBV29-1 and TRBJ1-2, with D possibly being TRBD1 (5 bases). The CDR3 has 13 amino acids. Trimming pared 4 bases from V and 4 bases from J, leaving 13 bases between. Germline V gene data show CDR1 as SQVTM and CDR2 as ANQGSEA. CDR3 DNA: TGCAGCGTTGCGCAGGGTACTGGCTATGGCTACACCTTC. Translation: CSVAQGTGYGYTF.

CDR3 protein: CASSERQGDLSGYTF. The CDR3 DNA sequence: TGTGCCAGCAGTGAGAGGCAGGGGGACCTCTCTGGCTACACCTTC. The V call is TRBV2, the J call TRBJ1-2, with 7 bases fitting TRBD1. Germline CDR1 and CDR2: SNHLY and FYNNEI. The CDR3 is made up of 15 amino acids. V shed 3 bases and J 7 bases; nucleotides not matched to a gene: 11.

The chain links TRBV4-1 to TRBJ2-7; TRBD2 matches at 9 bases. CDR1 is MGHRA, CDR2 YSYEKL, per germline. Trimming took 4 bases from V and 2 from J; bases not matched to a gene: 15. This CDR3 is 18 amino acids long. As DNA, the CDR3 is TGCGCCAGCAGCCCCGGCAATCCTACTCTAGCGGGACCCTACGAGCAGTACTTC. Encoded protein: CASSPGNPTLAGPYEQYF.